Given below is one T cell receptor (beta chain) in context. Repertoires were generated with immunoSEQ multiplex PCR, while TCRdb's copy carries only in-frame clones and drops some. Among more than 350,000 clones listed, around nine tenths were seen once. This entry is derived from a study of blood T cell repertoires in COVID-19. The overall study: Some COVID-19 samples were acute and others convalescent; all came from the United States, Italy and Spain.

The CDR3 runs to 16 residues. Between the trimmed V and J ends, which lost 4 bases and 7 bases, there was a span of 17 bases. Per germline, CDR1 MGHRA and CDR2 YSYEKL. The cohort comprised adults aged about 18 to 100 years residing in 20 to 25 US areas. Participants' reported clinical history set cohort assignment. The clonotype was recovered from a woman aged 45 to 65 who had recovered from COVID-19. Sequenced: PBMCs or T cells enriched from blood (not recorded which). This chain joins TRBV4-1 and TRBJ1-6; possibly TRBD1 for D (6 bases). The CDR3 DNA is TGCGCCAGCAGCCTGACGGATGGGACACACAATTCACCCCTCCACTTT. It specifies CASSLTDGTHNSPLHF.